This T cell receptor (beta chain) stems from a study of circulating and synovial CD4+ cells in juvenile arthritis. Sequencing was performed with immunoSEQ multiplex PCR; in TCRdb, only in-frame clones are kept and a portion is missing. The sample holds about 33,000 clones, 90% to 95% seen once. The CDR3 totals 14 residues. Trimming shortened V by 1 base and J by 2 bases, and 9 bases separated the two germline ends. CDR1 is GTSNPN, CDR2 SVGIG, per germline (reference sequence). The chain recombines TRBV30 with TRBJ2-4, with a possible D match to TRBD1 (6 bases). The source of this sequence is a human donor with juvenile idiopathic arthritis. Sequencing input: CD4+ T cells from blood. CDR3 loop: CAWSDRVSKNIQYF. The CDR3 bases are TGTGCCTGGAGTGACAGGGTGTCCAAAAACATTCAGTACTTC.